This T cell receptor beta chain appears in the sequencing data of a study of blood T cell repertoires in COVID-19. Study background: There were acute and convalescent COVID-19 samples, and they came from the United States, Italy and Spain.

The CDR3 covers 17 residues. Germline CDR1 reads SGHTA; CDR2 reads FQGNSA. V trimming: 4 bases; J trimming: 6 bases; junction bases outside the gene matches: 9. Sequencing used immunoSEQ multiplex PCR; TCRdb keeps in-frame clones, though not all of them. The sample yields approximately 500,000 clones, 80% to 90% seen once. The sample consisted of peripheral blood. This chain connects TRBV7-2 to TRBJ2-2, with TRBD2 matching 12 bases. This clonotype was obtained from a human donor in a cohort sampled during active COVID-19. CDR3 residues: CASSYRLAGVVSGELFF. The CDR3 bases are TGTGCCAGCAGCTACCGACTAGCGGGAGTAGTATCCGGGGAGCTGTTTTTT. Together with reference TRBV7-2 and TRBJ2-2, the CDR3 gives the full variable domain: GAGVSQSPSNKVTEKGKDVELRCDPISGHTALYWYRQSLGQGLEFLIYFQGNSAPDKSGLPSDRFSAERTGGSVSTLTIQRTQQEDSAVYLCASSYRLAGVVSGELFFGEGSRLTVL.